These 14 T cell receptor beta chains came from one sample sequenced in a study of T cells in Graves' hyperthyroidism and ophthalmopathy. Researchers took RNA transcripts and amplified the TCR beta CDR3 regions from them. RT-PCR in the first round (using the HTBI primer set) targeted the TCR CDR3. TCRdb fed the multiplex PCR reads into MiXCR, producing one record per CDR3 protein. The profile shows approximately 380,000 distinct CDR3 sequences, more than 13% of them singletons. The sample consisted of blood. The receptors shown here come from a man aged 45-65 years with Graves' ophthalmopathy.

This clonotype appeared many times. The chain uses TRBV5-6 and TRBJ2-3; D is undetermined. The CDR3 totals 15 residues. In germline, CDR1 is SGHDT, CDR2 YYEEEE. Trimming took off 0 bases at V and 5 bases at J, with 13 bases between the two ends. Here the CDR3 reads CASSLVSRQVDTQYF. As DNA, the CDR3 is TGTGCCAGCAGCTTGGTCTCCCGGCAGGTAGATACGCAGTATTTT. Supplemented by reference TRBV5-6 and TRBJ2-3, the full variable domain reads DAGVTQSPTHLIKTRGQQVTLRCSPKSGHDTVSWYQQALGQGPQFIFQYYEEEERQRGNFPDRFSGHQFPNYSSELNVNALLLGDSALYLCASSLVSRQVDTQYFGPGTRLTVL.

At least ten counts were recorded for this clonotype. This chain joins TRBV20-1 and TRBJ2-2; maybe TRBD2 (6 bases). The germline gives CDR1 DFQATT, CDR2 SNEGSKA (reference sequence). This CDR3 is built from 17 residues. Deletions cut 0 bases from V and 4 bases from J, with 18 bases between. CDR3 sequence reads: CSARDHAGGAITGELFF. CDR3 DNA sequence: TGCAGTGCTAGAGACCACGCAGGCGGGGCAATCACCGGGGAGCTGTTTTTT.

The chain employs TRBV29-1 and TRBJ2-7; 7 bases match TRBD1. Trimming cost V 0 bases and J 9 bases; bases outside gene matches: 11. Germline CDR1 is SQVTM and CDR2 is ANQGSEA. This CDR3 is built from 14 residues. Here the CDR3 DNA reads TGCAGCGTTGAAGATCGTCCAGGGGGAATGGGGCAGTACTTC. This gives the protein CSVEDRPGGMGQYF.

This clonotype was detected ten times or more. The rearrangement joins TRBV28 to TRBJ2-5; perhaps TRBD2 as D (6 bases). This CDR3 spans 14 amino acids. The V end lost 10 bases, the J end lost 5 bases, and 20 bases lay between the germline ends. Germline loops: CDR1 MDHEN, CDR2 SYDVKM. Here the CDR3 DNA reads TGTGCCACCGCCCGTATGGGGGGAGACGAGACCCAGTACTTC. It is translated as CATARMGGDETQYF.

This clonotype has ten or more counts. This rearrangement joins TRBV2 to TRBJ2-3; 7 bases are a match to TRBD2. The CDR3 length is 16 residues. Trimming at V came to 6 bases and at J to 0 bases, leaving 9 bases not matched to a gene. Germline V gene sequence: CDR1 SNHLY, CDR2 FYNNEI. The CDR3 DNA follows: TGTGCCAGCAGCCTCTTGGGGGGGTCTAGCACAGATACGCAGTATTTT. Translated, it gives CASSLLGGSSTDTQYF.

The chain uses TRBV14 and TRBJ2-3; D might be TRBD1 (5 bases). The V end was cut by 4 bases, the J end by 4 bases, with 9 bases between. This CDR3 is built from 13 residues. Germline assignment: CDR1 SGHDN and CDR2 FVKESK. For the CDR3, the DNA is TGTGCCAGCAGCCGAGGACACGCAGATACGCAGTATTTT. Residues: CASSRGHADTQYF. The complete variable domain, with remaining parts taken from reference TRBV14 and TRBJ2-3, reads EAGVTQFPSHSVIEKGQTVTLRCDPISGHDNLYWYRRVMGKEIKFLLHFVKESKQDESGMPNNRFLAERTGGTYSTLKVQPAELEDSGVYFCASSRGHADTQYFGPGTRLTVL.

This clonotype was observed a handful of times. DNA of the CDR3: TGCGCCAGCAGCGGGCTGGGTGAGGCGGGGGCAAGCGGGACGAACCCCTACGAGCAGTACTTC. This gives the protein CASSGLGEAGASGTNPYEQYF. The chain links TRBV5-1 to TRBJ2-7; D may be TRBD2 (7 bases). The length of the CDR3 is 21 residues. Trimming left V 4 bases short and J 2 bases short, with 34 bases between. In germline, CDR1 is SGHRS, CDR2 YFSETQ.

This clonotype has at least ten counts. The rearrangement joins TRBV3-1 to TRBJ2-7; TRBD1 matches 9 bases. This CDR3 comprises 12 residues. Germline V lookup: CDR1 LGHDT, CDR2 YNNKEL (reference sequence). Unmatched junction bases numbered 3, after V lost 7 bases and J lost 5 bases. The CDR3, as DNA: TGTGCCAGCACTGGACAGGGGAACGAGCAGTACTTC. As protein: CASTGQGNEQYF.

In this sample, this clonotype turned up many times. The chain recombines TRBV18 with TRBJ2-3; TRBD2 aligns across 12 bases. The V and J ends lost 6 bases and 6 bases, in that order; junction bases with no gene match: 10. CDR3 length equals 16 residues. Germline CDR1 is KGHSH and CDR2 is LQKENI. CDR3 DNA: TGTGCCAGCTCGACTTCTAGCGGGAGGGCCAGGGATACGCAGTATTTT. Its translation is CASSTSSGRARDTQYF.

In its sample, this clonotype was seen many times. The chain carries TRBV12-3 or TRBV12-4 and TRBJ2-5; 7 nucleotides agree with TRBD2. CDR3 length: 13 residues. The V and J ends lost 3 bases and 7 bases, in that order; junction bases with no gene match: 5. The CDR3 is CASSLGLKGTQYF. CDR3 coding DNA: TGTGCCAGCAGTTTGGGACTAAAAGGGACCCAGTACTTC.

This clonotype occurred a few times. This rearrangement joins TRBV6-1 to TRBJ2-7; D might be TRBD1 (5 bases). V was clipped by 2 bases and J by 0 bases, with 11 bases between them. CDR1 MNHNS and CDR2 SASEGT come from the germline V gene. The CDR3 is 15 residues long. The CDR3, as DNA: TGTGCCAGCAGTGAAATCGGACAAAACTCCTACGAGCAGTACTTC. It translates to CASSEIGQNSYEQYF.

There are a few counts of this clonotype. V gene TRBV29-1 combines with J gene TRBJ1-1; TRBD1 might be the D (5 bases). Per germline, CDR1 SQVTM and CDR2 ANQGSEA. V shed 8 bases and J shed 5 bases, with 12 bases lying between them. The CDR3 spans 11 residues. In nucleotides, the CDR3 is TGCAGCCATGAGCGGGGGACTGAAGCTTTCTTT. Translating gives CSHERGTEAFF.

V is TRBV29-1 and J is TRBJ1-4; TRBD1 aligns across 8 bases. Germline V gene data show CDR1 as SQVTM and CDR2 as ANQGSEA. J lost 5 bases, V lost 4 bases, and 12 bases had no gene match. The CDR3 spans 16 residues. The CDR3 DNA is TGCAGCGTTGCGACGGACAGGGTATATCCAAATGAAAAACTGTTTTTT. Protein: CSVATDRVYPNEKLFF.

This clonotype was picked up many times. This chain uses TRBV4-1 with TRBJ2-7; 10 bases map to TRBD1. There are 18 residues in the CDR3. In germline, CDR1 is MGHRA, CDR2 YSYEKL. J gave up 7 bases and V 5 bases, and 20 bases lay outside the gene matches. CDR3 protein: CASSEPRDRGFRLLEQYF. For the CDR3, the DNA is TGCGCCAGCAGCGAACCCCGGGACAGGGGCTTTCGTTTGTTAGAGCAGTACTTC.